The 13 T cell receptor beta chains in this list originate from one sample, sequenced in a study of control samples from healthy donors and cancer patients. Here immunoSEQ multiplex PCR was the method, and the copy in TCRdb shows in-frame clones only, minus some. Counted here are 130,000 or so clones, over 75% occurring once; the ten biggest clones make up 2% to 3%. Sequences were obtained from blood. Receptor source: a middle-aged man in good health.

The rearrangement uses TRBV6-5 and TRBJ1-5, with 7 bases lining up with TRBD1. J was trimmed by 4 bases and V by 6 bases; bases with no gene match: 6. Per germline, CDR1 MNHEY and CDR2 SVGAGI. CDR3 length equals 14 residues. The CDR3 DNA follows: TGTGCCAGCAGCGCTGACAGGGTGAATCAGCCCCAGCATTTT. Residues: CASSADRVNQPQHF.

V usage is TRBV19 and J usage is TRBJ1-2; no firm D call. The CDR3 is 13 amino acids. Per the germline V gene, CDR1 is LNHDA and CDR2 is SQIVND (reference sequence). V was trimmed by 7 bases and J by 0 bases, leaving 9 bases between them. The CDR3 reads CASIARANYGYTF. CDR3 coding DNA: TGTGCCAGTATAGCGAGAGCTAACTATGGCTACACCTTC.

The chain uses TRBV28 and TRBJ1-4; D perhaps matches TRBD1 (6 bases). Germline loops: CDR1 MDHEN, CDR2 SYDVKM. This CDR3 is built from 17 residues. V was pared by 8 bases and J by 8 bases, with 27 bases between. The CDR3: CASYDHARGGQGEKLFF. CDR3 bases: TGTGCCAGCTACGATCACGCACGGGGGGGGCAGGGAGAAAAACTGTTTTTT. Full variable domain (rest looked up from reference TRBV28 and TRBJ1-4): DVKVTQSSRYLVKRTGEKVFLECVQDMDHENMFWYRQDPGLGLRLIYFSYDVKMKEKGDIPEGYSVSREKKERFSLILESASTNQTSMYLCASYDHARGGQGEKLFFGSGTQLSVL.

This chain connects TRBV19 to TRBJ2-7, with 8 bases identical to TRBD2. The CDR3 totals 12 residues. Trimming at V came to 8 bases and at J to 3 bases, leaving 3 bases not matched to a gene. Germline values: CDR1 LNHDA, CDR2 SQIVND (reference sequence). The CDR3 region is CASGSGSYEQYF. The DNA of the CDR3 is TGTGCCAGTGGGAGCGGGAGCTACGAGCAGTACTTC.

The chain uses TRBV20-1 and TRBJ2-3; D not certain. V was cut by 3 bases and J by 4 bases, with 5 bases left in between. The CDR3 covers 11 residues. The germline V gene has CDR1 DFQATT and CDR2 SNEGSKA (reference sequence). Here the CDR3 reads CSASFADTQYF. CDR3 sequence (DNA): TGCAGTGCTAGTTTCGCAGATACGCAGTATTTT.

V gene TRBV5-1 combines with J gene TRBJ1-3; D is unresolved. Per the germline V gene, CDR1 is SGHRS and CDR2 is YFSETQ. The ends were cut back, 3 bases at V and 0 bases at J, with 7 bases in the middle. CDR3 size: 14 residues. The CDR3: CASSSSNSGNTIYF. CDR3 nucleotides: TGCGCCAGCAGCTCCAGCAACTCTGGAAACACCATATATTTT.

The CDR3 spells CASVWGPSAEKLFF. DNA of the CDR3: TGTGCCAGCGTTTGGGGCCCATCAGCAGAAAAACTGTTTTTT. The rearrangement links TRBV2 to TRBJ1-4, with a weak D call TRBD1 (5 bases). CDR1 is SNHLY, CDR2 FYNNEI, per germline. Trimming shortened V by 8 bases and J by 8 bases, and 18 bases separated the two germline ends. The length of the CDR3 is 14 residues.

The V gene is TRBV18, the J gene TRBJ2-5, with D maybe TRBD2 (6 bases). The V and J ends lost 2 bases and 7 bases respectively, with 14 bases between them. Germline CDR1 and CDR2: KGHSH and LQKENI. The CDR3 sequence is 14 residues long. The CDR3 DNA reads TGTGCCAGCTCACCAAGCGGAGGAGGGCTGACCCAGTACTTC. Its protein is CASSPSGGGLTQYF.

The rearrangement links TRBV5-6 to TRBJ1-5, with 10 nucleotides matching TRBD1. The V gene's germline CDR1 is SGHDT and CDR2 YYEEEE. J was trimmed by 6 bases and V by 4 bases; bases with no gene match: 4. This CDR3 is built from 14 residues. CDR3 sequence: CASSRGQGSQPQHF. The CDR3 region has the DNA TGTGCCAGCAGCCGGGGACAGGGGAGTCAGCCCCAGCATTTT.

In its sample, this clone was seen a few times. The chain has TRBV19 and TRBJ2-1, with D uncertain. V was clipped by 6 bases and J by 4 bases, with 4 bases between them. This CDR3 is built from 11 residues. Germline-derived CDR1 and CDR2 are LNHDA and SQIVND (reference sequence). DNA for the CDR3: TGTGCCAGTAGATGGTACAATGAGCAGTTCTTC. Translation gives CASRWYNEQFF.

This clone has only one observation. The chain joins TRBV11-2 to TRBJ1-1, with 7 bases lining up with TRBD1. This CDR3 has 14 residues. Germline CDR1 reads SGHAT; CDR2 reads FQNNGV. The J segment lost 5 bases and the V segment lost 7 bases, leaving 10 bases of the junction unmatched. In DNA, the CDR3 is TGTGCCAGCAACTACAGGGGTCAGGGTACTGAAGCTTTCTTT. Translation: CASNYRGQGTEAFF.

This rearrangement joins TRBV27 to TRBJ2-2, with TRBD1 matching 8 bases. CDR1 MNHEY and CDR2 SMNVEV come from the germline V gene (reference sequence). The ends lost 6 bases at V and 1 base at J; junction bases unmatched: 4. The CDR3 consists of 15 residues. In nucleotides, the CDR3 is TGTGCCAGCAGGAAGGGACAGGAGAACACCGGGGAGCTGTTTTTT. Its translation is CASRKGQENTGELFF.

The chain carries TRBV2 and TRBJ2-7; 7 nucleotides agree with TRBD2. V gave up 6 bases and J gave up 5 bases; unmatched junction bases: 10. Germline V gene sequence: CDR1 SNHLY, CDR2 FYNNEI. This CDR3 is built from 14 residues. CDR3 nucleotide sequence: TGTGCCAGCAGCGCGACTAGCTCCGGCCACGAGCAGTACTTC. It translates to CASSATSSGHEQYF.